This TCR beta chain comes out of a study of cytomegalovirus exposure and HLA in healthy donors. Overall study findings and caveats: Researchers catalogued approximately 170 TCR beta chains as cytomegalovirus-associated. TCR beta V- and J-gene trimming was later associated with a missense DCLRE1C variant. At a 0.05 false discovery rate, a later analysis found some 17,000 TCR beta sequences to be associated with HLA alleles.

CDR3 length: 18 amino acids. Deletions cut 0 bases from V and 3 bases from J, with 17 bases between. The V gene's germline CDR1 is MNHEY and CDR2 SMNVEV (reference sequence). Concerning this clone itself: Its target is unknown.

Vbeta (60) and Jbeta (13) primers were used in the PCR. TCRdb's copy holds only in-frame clones and misses some; the assay was immunoSEQ multiplex PCR. The table lists 75,000 to 100,000 clones, about 83% of them singletons. Among the donors, all were healthy bone marrow donors. The TCR comes from a man aged 55 to 69 in good health and CMV-seropositive. This chain joins TRBV27 and TRBJ2-2, with D maybe TRBD2 (5 bases). The sequenced sample was PBMCs. CDR3: CASSLSPSSWVDTGELFF. The CDR3 coding sequence is TGTGCCAGCAGTTTATCCCCCTCTAGCTGGGTGGACACCGGGGAGCTGTTTTTT.